This is a list of T cell receptor beta chains from one sample in a study of shared clonotypes between healthy human individuals. TCRdb keeps only in-frame clones here, not all; method: immunoSEQ multiplex PCR. The data contain fewer than 3 million clones, roughly 92% of them singletons. The sequenced material came from naive CD4+ T cells from PBMCs. Receptors originate from a man between 18 and 29 years old in good health. Some clones in this sample may be carry-over from other donors' samples. The CDR3 runs from the conserved cysteine through the conserved F or W. A D gene is named only where the DNA matches it firmly. Size is stated for part of the rows, as once, few or many counts, or as a class when the clone is expanded.

j_call: TRBJ1-5
clone_size: few
d_call: -
v_call: TRBV6-5
cdr3_aa: CASSRTVQGNQPQHF
cdr3_nt: TGTGCCAGCAGTCGGACAGTCCAGGGGAATCAGCCCCAGCATTTT

j_call: TRBJ1-2
clone_size: -
d_call: TRBD1
v_call: TRBV29-1
cdr3_aa: CSVKASGTGGYGYTF
cdr3_nt: TGCAGCGTAAAGGCCTCCGGGACAGGGGGCTATGGCTACACCTTC

j_call: TRBJ2-1
clone_size: -
d_call: -
v_call: TRBV28
cdr3_aa: CASSLWAGTEQFF
cdr3_nt: TGTGCCAGCAGTTTATGGGCGGGGACTGAGCAGTTCTTC

j_call: TRBJ2-2
clone_size: -
d_call: TRBD1
v_call: TRBV7-9
cdr3_aa: CASSLIQGAGELFF
cdr3_nt: TGTGCCAGCAGTCTAATTCAGGGGGCCGGGGAGCTGTTTTTT

j_call: TRBJ1-2
clone_size: -
d_call: TRBD1
v_call: TRBV27
cdr3_aa: CASSPSSTGTGYGYTF
cdr3_nt: TGTGCCAGCAGTCCATCCAGTACCGGGACAGGGTATGGCTACACCTTC

j_call: TRBJ2-3
clone_size: -
d_call: TRBD2
v_call: TRBV7-2
cdr3_aa: CASSPRPSGSTDTQYF
cdr3_nt: TGTGCCAGCAGCCCTCGGCCTAGCGGGAGCACAGATACGCAGTATTTT

j_call: TRBJ1-5
clone_size: -
d_call: -
v_call: TRBV28
cdr3_aa: CASTDPGLGNQPQHF
cdr3_nt: TGTGCCAGCACCGACCCGGGGCTTGGCAATCAGCCCCAGCATTTT

j_call: TRBJ2-5
clone_size: -
d_call: -
v_call: TRBV9
cdr3_aa: CASSVEGVKETQYF
cdr3_nt: TGTGCCAGCAGCGTAGAGGGGGTTAAGGAGACCCAGTACTTC

j_call: TRBJ2-1
clone_size: -
d_call: -
v_call: TRBV18
cdr3_aa: CASSPGAPPGNEQFF
cdr3_nt: TGTGCCAGCTCACCTGGGGCACCCCCGGGCAATGAGCAGTTCTTC

j_call: TRBJ2-7
clone_size: -
d_call: -
v_call: TRBV15
cdr3_aa: CATSRLDSYSSYEQYF
cdr3_nt: TGTGCCACCAGCAGACTGGACAGCTATAGCTCCTACGAGCAGTACTTC

j_call: TRBJ2-3
clone_size: -
d_call: TRBD2
v_call: TRBV5-1
cdr3_aa: CASTTGLAGQADTQYF
cdr3_nt: TGCGCCAGCACCACGGGACTAGCGGGGCAGGCAGATACGCAGTATTTT

j_call: TRBJ1-5
clone_size: -
d_call: TRBD1
v_call: TRBV15
cdr3_aa: CATSRDPGGSNQPQHF
cdr3_nt: TGTGCCACCAGCAGAGATCCAGGGGGGAGCAATCAGCCCCAGCATTTT

j_call: TRBJ2-3
clone_size: -
d_call: -
v_call: TRBV6-4
cdr3_aa: CASSASGTDTQYF
cdr3_nt: TGTGCCAGCAGTGCCTCGGGTACCGATACGCAGTATTTT

j_call: TRBJ2-5
clone_size: -
d_call: -
v_call: TRBV21-1
cdr3_aa: CASSKGFFGEGGSRPGEETQYF
cdr3_nt: TGTGCCAGCAGCAAAGGATTCTTTGGGGAGGGCGGGTCTCGCCCTGGGGAGGAGACCCAGTACTTC

j_call: TRBJ2-1
clone_size: once
d_call: TRBD1
v_call: TRBV7-9
cdr3_aa: CASSHDRGLVYNEQFF
cdr3_nt: TGTGCCAGCAGCCACGACAGGGGATTAGTCTACAATGAGCAGTTCTTC

j_call: TRBJ1-4
clone_size: -
d_call: TRBD1
v_call: TRBV4-3
cdr3_aa: CASRDRGQENEKLFF
cdr3_nt: TGCGCCAGCAGGGACCGGGGACAGGAAAATGAAAAACTGTTTTTT